This TCR beta chain was recorded in a study of control samples from healthy donors and cancer patients (dated by TCRdb to 2018 to 2020). Library preparation was by the immunoSEQ multiplex PCR assay. This immuneACCESS table, as held by TCRdb, lists in-frame sequences with V and J called but not all clones. Of the missing ones, under half trace to an unresolved V gene in checked studies; the others have no known cause. The sample data list over 150,000 clones, and 85% to 95% of these were observed just once. The ten largest clones take up 1.3% to 1.5% of the sample. The germline V gene (reference sequence) yields GTSNPN for CDR1 and SVGIG for CDR2. Trimming removed 1 base from V and 0 bases from J, leaving 16 bases between the germline ends. Including the terminal cysteine and phenylalanine, the CDR3 comprises 16 residues. This entry keeps only the CDR3 DNA: 48 bases, framed from base 1. Details on this clone: The target of this receptor is not known. No base quality information exists; no much larger clone differs at one position.

Sequencing was performed on blood. The sequence links TRBV30 to TRBJ2-7, with the D call tentatively TRBD1 or TRBD2, each fitting 5 bases. The clonotype comes from a woman aged 18 to 35 in good health. CDR3 reads: CAWSGSGTLSSYEQYF. The sequence in DNA is TGTGCCTGGAGTGGATCCGGGACGCTCTCCTCCTACGAGCAGTACTTC. Extended through the reference TRBV30 and TRBJ2-7 proteins, this CDR3 yields the full variable domain: SQTIHQWPATLVQPVGSPLSLECTVEGTSNPNLYWYRQAAGRGLQLLFYSVGIGQISSEVPQNLSASRPQDRQFILSSKKLLLSDSGFYLCAWSGSGTLSSYEQYFGPGTRLTVT.